Reported below is one TCR beta chain. The source of the sample is a study of blood T cell repertoires in COVID-19. Turning to the study itself: Acute and convalescent COVID-19 samples came from the United States, Italy and Spain. T cells, B-cell-depleted T cells, or PBMCs provided the cDNA or gDNA that served as material.

As processed by the authors: Reference gene primer amplification yielded estimated nucleated cell counts. Libraries were prepared by immunoSEQ multiplex PCR; TCRdb keeps only in-frame clonotypes and omits some of them. V and J calls and clone size are those listed in that table; D and trimming were worked out from the DNA. This table has about 180,000 clones, around 88% appearing once. This TCR derives from a woman aged 25-40 years with acute or convalescent COVID-19. Sequencing used peripheral blood.

CDR3 DNA: TGCAGCGTTATAGCCCCAGGGTTCTCTGGAAACACCATATATTTT. It encodes CSVIAPGFSGNTIYF. The rearrangement joins TRBV29-1 to TRBJ1-3; possibly TRBD1 for D (5 bases). The CDR3 spans 15 residues. Germline lookup yields CDR1 SQVTM and CDR2 ANQGSEA. V was pared by 5 bases and J by 0 bases, with 14 bases between.